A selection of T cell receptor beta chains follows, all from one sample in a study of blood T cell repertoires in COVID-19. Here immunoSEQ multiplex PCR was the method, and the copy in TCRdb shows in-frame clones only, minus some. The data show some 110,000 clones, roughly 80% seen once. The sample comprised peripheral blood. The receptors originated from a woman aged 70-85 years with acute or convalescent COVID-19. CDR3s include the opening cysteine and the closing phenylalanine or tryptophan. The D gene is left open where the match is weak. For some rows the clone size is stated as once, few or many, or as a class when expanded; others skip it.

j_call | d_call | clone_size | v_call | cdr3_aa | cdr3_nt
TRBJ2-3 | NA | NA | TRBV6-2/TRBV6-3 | CASSYTMPGQGADTQYF | TGTGCCAGCAGTTACACCATGCCGGGTCAAGGAGCAGATACGCAGTATTTT
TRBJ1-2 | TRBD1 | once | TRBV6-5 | CASRPTGTGRGGYTF | TGTGCCAGCCGACCTACCGGGACAGGGAGAGGCGGCTACACCTTC
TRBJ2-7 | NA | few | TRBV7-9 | CASSLYRPGSSYEQYF | TGTGCCAGCAGCTTATACCGCCCGGGTAGCTCCTACGAGCAGTACTTC
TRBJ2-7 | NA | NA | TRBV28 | CASSSQGLLSYEQYF | TGTGCCAGCAGTTCTCAGGGTCTACTCTCCTACGAGCAGTACTTC
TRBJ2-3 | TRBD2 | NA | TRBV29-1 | CSVHGGAGDTQYF | TGCAGCGTACACGGGGGGGCCGGAGATACGCAGTATTTT
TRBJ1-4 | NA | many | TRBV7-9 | CASSLPAGVGEKLFF | TGTGCCAGCAGCTTGCCGGCCGGGGTCGGCGAAAAACTGTTTTTT
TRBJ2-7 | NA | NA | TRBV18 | CASSPTGRYEQYF | TGTGCCAGCTCACCGACAGGTCGCTACGAGCAGTACTTC
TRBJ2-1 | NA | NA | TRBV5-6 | CASSFPRGSNEQFF | TGTGCCAGCAGCTTTCCTCGGGGGAGCAATGAGCAGTTCTTC
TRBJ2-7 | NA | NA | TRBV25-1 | CASRGDFGSYEQYF | TGTGCCAGCAGGGGGGACTTCGGCTCCTACGAGCAGTACTTC
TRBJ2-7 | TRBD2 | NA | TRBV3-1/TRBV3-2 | CASSPIAGMGNEQYF | TGTGCCAGCAGCCCGATAGCGGGGATGGGAAACGAGCAGTACTTC
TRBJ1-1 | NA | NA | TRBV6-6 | CASTPLGGSTEAFF | TGTGCCAGCACCCCCCTTGGGGGGAGCACTGAAGCTTTCTTT
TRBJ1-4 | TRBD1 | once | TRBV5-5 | CASSFRQGLNEKLFF | TGTGCCAGCAGCTTTCGACAGGGTCTTAATGAAAAACTGTTTTTT
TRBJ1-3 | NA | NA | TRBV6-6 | CASSFGPSGSGNTIYF | TGTGCCAGCAGTTTCGGCCCCTCAGGGTCTGGAAACACCATATATTTT